The TCR beta chain under discussion was sequenced for a study of identical twins. Findings and limits, study-wide: Memory repertoires lacked the insertion deficit that abundant cord blood beta clonotypes showed. Rather than following the same donors, the conclusions depended on cross-sectional statistical analysis. The presence of invariant MAIT and iNKT cells could partly confound analyses of zero-insertion sequences.

This clonotype has only a few counts. Its antigen is unidentified. One entry per CDR3 protein results from TCRdb running MiXCR on the 5' RACE reads. The sample lists a few hundred thousand distinct CDR3 sequences, around 24% seen once, with 2.9% in the top ten. In addition, the sample was reused for a study of T cells expressing NK-cell markers.

Material for sequencing was CD4+ T cells sorted from blood. The source is a woman aged 18-29 years in good health.

CDR3 bases: TGTGCCAGCAGTTCCACGAGACAGGGGAAGAACACCGGGGAGCTGTTTTTT. This sequence encodes CASSSTRQGKNTGELFF. The rearrangement joins TRBV12-3 or TRBV12-4 to TRBJ2-2; 8 nucleotides agree with TRBD1. With 4 bases clipped from V and 1 base from J, the junction kept 8 bases outside the gene matches. The CDR3 length is 17 residues.